Each of the 7 T cell receptor beta chains below was sequenced from the same sample in a study of shared clonotypes between healthy human individuals. TCRdb keeps only in-frame clones here, not all; method: immunoSEQ multiplex PCR. This sample has some 2,000,000 clones; roughly 96% occur once, and the top ten carry approximately 0.13%. The sequencing input was naive CD4+ T cells sorted from blood. Regarding subset: CD45RA+ positively selected. The receptor source for this set is a man between 18 and 35 years old in good health.

This chain links TRBV18 with TRBJ2-2, with TRBD2 matching over 9 bases. Germline CDR1 reads KGHSH; CDR2 reads LQKENI. Germline trimming cut 4 bases from V and 7 bases from J; bases unmatched to any gene: 10. The CDR3 sequence is 16 residues long. CDR3 protein: CASSLIAGDAGGELFF. DNA for the CDR3: TGTGCCAGCTCACTAATAGCGGGAGATGCCGGCGGGGAGCTGTTTTTT.

V gene TRBV19 combines with J gene TRBJ2-7, with D maybe TRBD2 (5 bases). V was trimmed by 8 bases and J by 2 bases, leaving 19 bases between them. Per the germline V gene, CDR1 is LNHDA and CDR2 is SQIVND (reference sequence). This CDR3 contains 15 residues. The CDR3 loop reads CASSPRGGGTYEQYF. Here the CDR3 DNA reads TGTGCCAGTTCTCCCCGCGGAGGCGGAACCTACGAGCAGTACTTC.

This clone appeared a single time. In DNA form, the CDR3 reads TGTGCCAGCAGTTTATTTGGGGACAGGGGCTACAATGAGCAGTTCTTC. This gives the protein CASSLFGDRGYNEQFF. The gene calls are TRBV28 and TRBJ2-1; 10 bases map to TRBD1. V was clipped by 1 base and J by 3 bases; unmatched bases: 3. The CDR3 runs 16 residues. Germline loops: CDR1 MDHEN, CDR2 SYDVKM.

The CDR3, as DNA: TGTGCCAGCAGTTTGGACAGGGCTCGCTACGAGCAGTACTTC. It is translated as CASSLDRARYEQYF. J is TRBJ2-7 and V is TRBV6-5; TRBD1 matches 8 bases. The V gene's germline CDR1 is MNHEY and CDR2 SVGAGI. After removal of 4 bases from V and 3 bases from J, the junction contained 5 bases not matched to a gene. The CDR3 loop spans 14 amino acids.

This chain links TRBV28 with TRBJ2-5; 7 positions agree with TRBD1. Germline loops: CDR1 MDHEN, CDR2 SYDVKM. V gave up 3 bases and J gave up 6 bases; unmatched junction bases: 10. The CDR3 extends over 15 amino acids. CDR3 in amino acids: CASSLGTVQGKTQYF. CDR3 bases: TGTGCCAGCAGTTTGGGGACAGTCCAGGGGAAGACCCAGTACTTC.

This rearrangement joins TRBV6-6 to TRBJ1-2; tentative D call: TRBD1 (5 bases). Trimming removed 6 bases at V and 4 bases at J, with 18 bases between. This CDR3 spans 15 amino acids. The germline gives CDR1 MNHNY, CDR2 SVGAGI (reference sequence). CDR3 coding DNA: TGTGCCAGCAGACCGGACGACCGGGGGACCTATGGCTACACCTTC. Protein sequence: CASRPDDRGTYGYTF.

This rearrangement joins TRBV30 to TRBJ1-1; 7 bases are shared with TRBD1. The CDR3 length is 12 residues. CDR1 and CDR2 (germline): GTSNPN, SVGIG (reference sequence). Trimming cost V 5 bases and J 11 bases; bases outside gene matches: 11. CDR3 nucleotide sequence: TGTGCCTGGGCTCTCGGGACAGTAAGGGCTTTCTTT. Its protein product is CAWALGTVRAFF. The full variable domain, completed using reference TRBV30 and TRBJ1-1, is SQTIHQWPATLVQPVGSPLSLECTVEGTSNPNLYWYRQAAGRGLQLLFYSVGIGQISSEVPQNLSASRPQDRQFILSSKKLLLSDSGFYLCAWALGTVRAFFGQGTRLTVV.